This T cell receptor beta chain was observed in a study of blood T cell repertoires in COVID-19. In the study overall: There were acute and convalescent COVID-19 samples, and they came from the United States, Italy and Spain.

The repertoire was sequenced with immunoSEQ multiplex PCR; TCRdb's copy has only in-frame clones and lacks some. This repertoire shows approximately 300,000 clones, around nine tenths found once; its top ten account for nearly 7%. Looked up from germline, CDR1 is SGHRS and CDR2 is YFSETQ. The ends lost 2 bases at V and 2 bases at J; junction bases unmatched: 13. This CDR3 has 18 amino acids. Material: peripheral blood. The chain links TRBV5-1 to TRBJ1-5; 7 nucleotides line up with TRBD1. The origin of this receptor is a woman between 25 and 40 years old with COVID-19, enrolled during active disease. The CDR3 region has the DNA TGCGCCAGCAGCTTTGACAGGGTCAGGGCCGGAGGCAATCAGCCCCAGCATTTT. The encoded protein is CASSFDRVRAGGNQPQHF.